This T cell receptor (beta chain) emerged from a study of blood T cell repertoires in COVID-19. About the study: Whether acute or convalescent, the COVID-19 samples came from the United States, Italy and Spain. From T cells, B-cell-depleted T cells, or PBMCs came the material, which was cDNA or gDNA.

The table came from immunoSEQ multiplex PCR; TCRdb's copy has only in-frame clones and leaves some out. This sample carries just under 150,000 clones, around 87% of them seen once, and the ten largest clones take 8.6%. The CDR3 is 14 amino acids. Trimming removed 5 bases at V and 4 bases at J, with 14 bases between. Germline CDR1 reads MNHNS; CDR2 reads SASEGT. The sample consisted of peripheral blood. This sequence joins TRBV6-1 and TRBJ1-2; D might be TRBD1 (5 bases). This TCR was recovered from a woman in her forties or fifties with active or convalescent COVID-19. The CDR3 DNA sequence: TGTGCCAGCAGTTATGGACGACAGACCTATGGCTACACCTTC. Encoded protein: CASSYGRQTYGYTF.